Following are 7 T cell receptor beta chains from one sample sequenced in a study of long-term antiretroviral therapy in people with HIV. It was version v3.0 of the immunoSEQ assay that was run at survey level. Data came from immunoSEQ multiplex PCR; TCRdb stores just in-frame clones and leaves some out. The data show some 27,000 clones, with roughly 84% seen just once and just under 8.5% held by the top ten. The source material was unsorted PBMCs, sampled 3 years after starting antiretroviral therapy. The origin of the receptors is a man in his forties or fifties with HIV.

J is TRBJ1-1 and V is TRBV6-1, with D perhaps matching TRBD1 (5 bases). CDR3 size: 12 residues. Germline CDR1 MNHNS, CDR2 SASEGT. Trimming stripped 8 bases from V and 4 bases from J, with 11 bases between. This CDR3 reads CASGFGGTEAFF. CDR3 DNA sequence: TGTGCCAGCGGGTTCGGGGGCACTGAAGCTTTCTTT.

This clone occurred once. The CDR3 DNA follows: TGTGCCAGTAGTATTGGGGCGGGGAAAAACATTCAGTACTTC. Its translation is CASSIGAGKNIQYF. The V call is TRBV19, the J call TRBJ2-4; D is perhaps TRBD2 (6 bases). The CDR3 has 14 amino acids. Deletions cut 3 bases from V and 4 bases from J, with 10 bases between. Germline V lookup: CDR1 LNHDA, CDR2 SQIVND (reference sequence).

The J gene is TRBJ1-1, the V gene TRBV7-6; the D is unclear. This CDR3 contains 13 residues. With 3 bases removed from V and 3 bases from J, the gap between germline ends came to 8 bases. Germline values: CDR1 SGHVS, CDR2 FNYEAQ. For the CDR3, the DNA is TGTGCCAGCAGCTTTGGGCGTTACACTGAAGCTTTCTTT. Translated: CASSFGRYTEAFF.

This clone was seen a single time. The CDR3 region is CASSQPFPGTALSSYNEQFF. The CDR3 coding sequence is TGCGCCAGCAGCCAACCGTTTCCCGGTACAGCTTTAAGCTCCTACAATGAGCAGTTCTTC. This chain links TRBV4-1 with TRBJ2-1; D is unclear. V gave up 2 bases and J gave up 0 bases, with 23 bases separating them. This CDR3 is built from 20 residues. CDR1 MGHRA and CDR2 YSYEKL come from the germline V gene.

This clone occurred once. The chain joins TRBV6-1 to TRBJ1-5, with a possible D match to TRBD1 (5 bases). The germline V gene has CDR1 MNHNS and CDR2 SASEGT. CDR3 length: 15 residues. V was trimmed by 1 base and J by 3 bases, leaving 10 bases between them. The CDR3 DNA follows: TGTGCCAGCAGTGAAGGCCGACAGTACAATCAGCCCCAGCATTTT. It codes for CASSEGRQYNQPQHF.

The chain is built from TRBV7-9 and TRBJ1-3; D gene ambiguous. The CDR3 has 12 residues. CDR1 is SEHNR, CDR2 FQNEAQ, per germline (reference sequence). Between the trimmed V and J ends, which lost 3 bases and 6 bases, there was a span of 6 bases. CDR3: CASSLQANTIYF. In DNA form, the CDR3 reads TGTGCCAGCAGCTTGCAGGCAAACACCATATATTTT.

The gene calls are TRBV5-6 and TRBJ2-7, with D maybe TRBD1 (6 bases). Germline V gene data show CDR1 as SGHDT and CDR2 as YYEEEE. This CDR3 has 15 amino acids. Trimming left V 3 bases short and J 3 bases short, with 16 bases between. Here the CDR3 reads CASSSTGILLYEQYF. Written as DNA, the CDR3 is TGTGCCAGCAGCTCAACAGGGATCCTACTCTACGAGCAGTACTTC.